These T cell receptor beta chains were read from a single sample in a study of beta chain features in type 1 diabetes. Measured with immunoSEQ multiplex PCR; TCRdb has only the in-frame clones, and not every one. The table lists 150,000 to 200,000 clones, about 9.8% of them singletons. Material for sequencing was central memory CD4+ T cells from blood. These receptors came from a woman aged 18 to 35 in good health. CDR3s leave out the opening cysteine and the closing phenylalanine or tryptophan. Each record gives: J gene, V gene, CDR3 protein.

J gene: TRBJ1-2
V gene: TRBV30
CDR3 protein: AWSVTGADGYT

J gene: TRBJ1-1
V gene: TRBV7-6
CDR3 protein: ASSRTTGGETEAF

J gene: TRBJ2-1
V gene: TRBV6-6
CDR3 protein: ASSYGGMINEQF

J gene: TRBJ2-5
V gene: TRBV5-1
CDR3 protein: ASSLRAGESRETQY

J gene: TRBJ1-2
V gene: TRBV11-2
CDR3 protein: ASSPDRIVRGYT

J gene: TRBJ2-5
V gene: TRBV27
CDR3 protein: ASRRTSGQETQY

J gene: TRBJ1-1
V gene: TRBV7-2
CDR3 protein: ASSSDRNTEAF

J gene: TRBJ1-1
V gene: TRBV5-1
CDR3 protein: ASSETGRTEAF

J gene: TRBJ2-3
V gene: TRBV5-1
CDR3 protein: ASSGTSTDTQY

J gene: TRBJ1-2
V gene: TRBV4-3
CDR3 protein: ASSQFYRPATLSIEWNGYT

J gene: TRBJ1-1
V gene: TRBV5-6
CDR3 protein: ASSVHATEAF

J gene: TRBJ2-7
V gene: TRBV7-9
CDR3 protein: ASSRAGGGSNEQY

J gene: TRBJ2-3
V gene: TRBV6-1
CDR3 protein: ASSEETGGTDTQY

J gene: TRBJ2-5
V gene: TRBV9
CDR3 protein: ASSPQLAVGTQY

J gene: TRBJ2-5
V gene: TRBV9
CDR3 protein: ASSVATGGETQY

J gene: TRBJ2-1
V gene: TRBV7-2
CDR3 protein: ASSPRGTSGLNNEQF

J gene: TRBJ1-4
V gene: TRBV6-6
CDR3 protein: ASGTGTEKLF

J gene: TRBJ1-1
V gene: TRBV10-3
CDR3 protein: AISGQGEAF

J gene: TRBJ2-6
V gene: TRBV19
CDR3 protein: ASSIVSTSGANVLT

J gene: TRBJ1-2
V gene: TRBV18
CDR3 protein: ASSQGADGYT

J gene: TRBJ2-5
V gene: TRBV19
CDR3 protein: ASSDGDYYYGTQY

J gene: TRBJ2-2
V gene: TRBV7-2
CDR3 protein: ASSLWTSGTGELF

J gene: TRBJ2-1
V gene: TRBV7-2
CDR3 protein: ASSLQAGNEQF

J gene: TRBJ2-5
V gene: TRBV9
CDR3 protein: ASSVESVSGTQY

J gene: TRBJ1-4
V gene: TRBV7-2
CDR3 protein: ASSTGNEKLF

J gene: TRBJ1-1
V gene: TRBV7-9
CDR3 protein: ASSLSTRDIEAF

J gene: TRBJ2-2
V gene: TRBV6-1
CDR3 protein: ASQIDDRAGELF

J gene: TRBJ2-3
V gene: TRBV29-1
CDR3 protein: SVRSTDTQY

J gene: TRBJ1-1
V gene: TRBV7-8
CDR3 protein: ASSLFGDGRAF

J gene: TRBJ2-7
V gene: TRBV4-2
CDR3 protein: ASSPSGEPYEQY

J gene: TRBJ2-3
V gene: TRBV11-3
CDR3 protein: ASSRGLAGLHTQY

J gene: TRBJ1-2
V gene: TRBV11-2
CDR3 protein: ASSNVGAQSYGYT

J gene: TRBJ1-2
V gene: TRBV30
CDR3 protein: AWAQGRKSYGYT

J gene: TRBJ2-1
V gene: TRBV5-4
CDR3 protein: ASSIYRQYEQF

J gene: TRBJ2-5
V gene: TRBV11-2
CDR3 protein: ASSSRADKGVFQETQY

J gene: TRBJ1-4
V gene: TRBV2
CDR3 protein: ASRGQDEKLF

J gene: TRBJ2-2
V gene: TRBV5-1
CDR3 protein: ASSLVAGGNTGELF

J gene: TRBJ2-2
V gene: TRBV30
CDR3 protein: AWTANTGELF

J gene: TRBJ2-3
V gene: TRBV27
CDR3 protein: ASSARTGSKDTQY

J gene: TRBJ2-1
V gene: TRBV7-6
CDR3 protein: ASSLQGGGYNEQF

J gene: TRBJ1-6
V gene: TRBV5-1
CDR3 protein: ASSLSNGDSPLH

J gene: TRBJ2-1
V gene: TRBV5-1
CDR3 protein: ASSSYRDSDSEQF

J gene: TRBJ2-5
V gene: TRBV9
CDR3 protein: ASSVVSGYQETQY

J gene: TRBJ1-1
V gene: TRBV5-6
CDR3 protein: ASSLAPRGNTEAF

J gene: TRBJ1-2
V gene: TRBV9
CDR3 protein: ASSPQGGGWDGYT

J gene: TRBJ1-1
V gene: TRBV18
CDR3 protein: ASSLGVDAEAF

J gene: TRBJ2-7
V gene: TRBV5-1
CDR3 protein: ASSDAVTYEQY

J gene: TRBJ2-5
V gene: TRBV29-1
CDR3 protein: SVLRQGGQETQY

J gene: TRBJ2-1
V gene: TRBV7-2
CDR3 protein: ASSIGGGLGEQF

J gene: TRBJ2-5
V gene: TRBV5-4
CDR3 protein: ASSLARGGSQETQY

J gene: TRBJ1-4
V gene: TRBV6-6
CDR3 protein: ASSYPTAGLEKLF